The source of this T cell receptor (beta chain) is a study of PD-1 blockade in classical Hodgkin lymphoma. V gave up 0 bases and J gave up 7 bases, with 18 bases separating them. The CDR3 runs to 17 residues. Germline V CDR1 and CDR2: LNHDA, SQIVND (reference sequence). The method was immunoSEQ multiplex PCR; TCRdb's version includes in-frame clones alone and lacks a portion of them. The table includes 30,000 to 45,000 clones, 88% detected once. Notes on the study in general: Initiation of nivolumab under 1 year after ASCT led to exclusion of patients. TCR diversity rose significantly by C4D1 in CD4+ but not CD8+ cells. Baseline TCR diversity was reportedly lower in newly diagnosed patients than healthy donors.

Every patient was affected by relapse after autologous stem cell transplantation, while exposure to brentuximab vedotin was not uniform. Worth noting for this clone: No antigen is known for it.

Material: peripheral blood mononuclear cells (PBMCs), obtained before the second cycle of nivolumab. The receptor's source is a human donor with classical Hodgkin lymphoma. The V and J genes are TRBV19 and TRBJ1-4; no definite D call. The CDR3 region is CASSIDDGVDVGEKLFF. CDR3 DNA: TGTGCCAGTAGTATAGATGATGGGGTAGACGTGGGTGAAAAACTGTTTTTT.